Below are 23 T cell receptor beta chains sequenced from a single sample in a study of graft-versus-host responses after intestinal transplantation. Libraries were prepared by immunoSEQ multiplex PCR; TCRdb keeps only in-frame clonotypes and omits some of them. The data contain under 30,000 clones, more than 85% of them seen just once; the ten biggest clones take up less than 2%. The sequencing here drew on PBMCs, taken around 40 days after intestinal transplant. These receptors were taken from a human patient who received an intestinal transplant, so some T cells may come from the graft donor.

V is TRBV10-3 and J is TRBJ2-3; D is undetermined. V was cut by 6 bases and J by 4 bases, with 14 bases left in between. Germline CDR1 ENHRY, CDR2 SYGVKD. The CDR3 consists of 14 residues. The CDR3 spells CAISQHVLADTQYF. The CDR3 nucleotides are TGTGCCATCAGCCAGCACGTATTGGCAGATACGCAGTATTTT.

V and J are TRBV28 and TRBJ2-7; D is possibly TRBD2 (5 bases). Germline V lookup: CDR1 MDHEN, CDR2 SYDVKM. CDR3 length: 16 amino acids. V was clipped by 5 bases and J by 4 bases, with 21 bases between them. CDR3 in amino acids: CASSAPGLPILYEQYF. The CDR3 region has the DNA TGTGCCAGCAGTGCTCCCGGACTCCCGATTCTATACGAGCAGTACTTC.

This chain joins TRBV30 and TRBJ2-7, with D tentatively TRBD1 (7 bases). The V end lost 2 bases, the J end lost 0 bases, and 14 bases lay between the germline ends. CDR1 and CDR2 from the germline V gene are GTSNPN and SVGIG (reference sequence). The CDR3 extends over 15 amino acids. This CDR3 is CAWSYRQGGSYEQYF. The CDR3 DNA reads TGTGCCTGGAGTTACCGACAGGGAGGCTCCTACGAGCAGTACTTC.

This clone has more than one count but fewer than ten. V gene TRBV5-1 combines with J gene TRBJ1-5; 9 nucleotides agree with TRBD1. There are 14 residues in the CDR3. Germline trimming cut 4 bases from V and 5 bases from J; bases unmatched to any gene: 4. Germline V gene sequence: CDR1 SGHRS, CDR2 YFSETQ. The CDR3: CASSGGQGDQPQHF. In nucleotides, the CDR3 is TGCGCCAGCAGCGGGGGACAGGGCGATCAGCCCCAGCATTTT.

J is TRBJ2-7 and V is TRBV7-6, with D perhaps TRBD1 or TRBD2 (5 bases each). Germline V CDR1 and CDR2: SGHVS, FNYEAQ. V was pared by 1 base and J by 6 bases, with 16 bases between. This CDR3 comprises 15 residues. The CDR3 bases are TGTGCCAGCAGCTTAGAGGCGGCAGGGACGGCCGAGCAGTACTTC. This encodes CASSLEAAGTAEQYF.

The rearrangement uses TRBV7-9 and TRBJ2-7; TRBD1 matches 9 bases. Germline CDR1 and CDR2: SEHNR and FQNEAQ (reference sequence). The CDR3 totals 15 residues. The V segment lost 5 bases and the J segment 2 bases; nucleotides outside the gene matches: 7. CDR3: CASSPAGTGPYEQYF. CDR3 in DNA: TGTGCCAGCAGCCCAGCCGGGACAGGGCCCTACGAGCAGTACTTC.

The V gene is TRBV6-5, the J gene TRBJ1-1; D remains unclear. V was clipped by 6 bases and J by 1 base, with 9 bases between them. In germline, CDR1 is MNHEY, CDR2 SVGAGI. The CDR3 contains 13 residues. CDR3: CASSSTENTEAFF. CDR3 bases: TGTGCCAGCAGCTCCACCGAGAACACTGAAGCTTTCTTT.

This clone was seen just once. The J gene is TRBJ2-3, the V gene TRBV7-9, with TRBD2 identical over 8 bases. This CDR3 is 16 amino acids long. V trimming: 5 bases; J trimming: 5 bases; junction bases outside the gene matches: 12. The V gene's germline CDR1 is SEHNR and CDR2 FQNEAQ (reference sequence). As DNA, the CDR3 is TGTGCCAGCAGCCCCCGGGAGGGCCCGACCAGAGATACGCAGTATTTT. This codes for CASSPREGPTRDTQYF.

V is TRBV7-3 and J is TRBJ2-3; D unresolved. The CDR3 has 13 residues. The V end lost 2 bases, the J end lost 5 bases, and 8 bases lay between the germline ends. The germline CDR1 and CDR2 sequences are SGHTA and FQGTGA. The CDR3 DNA reads as TGTGCCAGCAGCTTATTAGGGATAGATACGCAGTATTTT. This codes for CASSLLGIDTQYF.

V is TRBV9 and J is TRBJ2-5; 9 bases are shared with TRBD1. From germline, CDR1 is SGDLS and CDR2 YYNGEE. The trim removed 4 bases at V and 1 base at J, leaving 5 bases unmatched. This CDR3 comprises 15 residues. For the CDR3, the DNA is TGTGCCAGCAGCTCCTACAGGGGGCGCCAAGAGACCCAGTACTTC. The encoded protein is CASSSYRGRQETQYF. The variable domain in full, with the rest retrieved from reference TRBV9 and TRBJ2-5, is DSGVTQTPKHLITATGQRVTLRCSPRSGDLSVYWYQQSLDQGLQFLIQYYNGEERAKGNILERFSAQQFPDLHSELNLSSLELGDSALYFCASSSYRGRQETQYFGPGTRLLVL.

This chain links TRBV19 with TRBJ1-6; D might be TRBD1 (5 bases). Looked up from germline, CDR1 is LNHDA and CDR2 is SQIVND (reference sequence). There are 19 residues in the CDR3. Deletions cut 3 bases from V and 7 bases from J, with 25 bases between. The CDR3 sequence is CASSIWRIDTGTKNSPLHF. CDR3 bases: TGTGCCAGTAGTATCTGGCGCATCGATACCGGGACTAAAAATTCACCCCTCCACTTT.

The sample holds a few counts of this clone. The chain has TRBV19 and TRBJ1-4, with D tentatively TRBD1 (6 bases). The CDR3 contains 12 residues. The V end lost 7 bases, the J end lost 8 bases, and 11 bases lay between the germline ends. From germline, CDR1 is LNHDA and CDR2 SQIVND (reference sequence). The CDR3 DNA follows: TGTGCCAGTACGACAGGAGGGGAAAAACTGTTTTTT. This sequence encodes CASTTGGEKLFF.

This chain connects TRBV9 to TRBJ2-7; TRBD2 matches at 8 bases. J lost 2 bases, V lost 5 bases, and 3 bases had no gene match. Germline V gene lookup returns CDR1 SGDLS and CDR2 YYNGEE. This CDR3 region has 13 residues. CDR3 region: CASSSGITYEQYF. The CDR3 DNA sequence: TGTGCCAGCAGTAGCGGGATTACCTACGAGCAGTACTTC.

This clone was counted between two and nine times. The chain employs TRBV4-1 and TRBJ1-2; 7 bases map to TRBD1. In germline, CDR1 is MGHRA, CDR2 YSYEKL. The CDR3 is 13 amino acids. Trimming removed 2 bases from V and 6 bases from J; junction bases left unmatched: 3. The CDR3 loop reads CASSQTGANGYTF. The CDR3 nucleotides read TGCGCCAGCAGCCAAACAGGGGCGAATGGCTACACCTTC.

J is TRBJ2-5 and V is TRBV9; the D gene is possibly TRBD2 (6 bases). This CDR3 is 15 amino acids long. V shed 8 bases and J shed 1 base, with 18 bases lying between them. Germline values: CDR1 SGDLS, CDR2 YYNGEE. The CDR3 bases are TGTGCCAGTGCCGAAGGCGGGAATATCCAAGAGACCCAGTACTTC. This translates into CASAEGGNIQETQYF.

The chain couples TRBV18 to TRBJ2-7; 14 bases match TRBD2. The CDR3 extends over 15 amino acids. V shed 4 bases, J shed 5 bases, and the junction held 4 bases outside the gene matches. Germline V gene data show CDR1 as KGHSH and CDR2 as LQKENI. The CDR3 sequence is CASSLGLAGADEQYF. DNA for the CDR3: TGTGCCAGCTCACTGGGACTAGCGGGAGCGGACGAGCAGTACTTC.

The chain combines TRBV2 with TRBJ1-2, with D perhaps TRBD1 (6 bases). Trimming pared 2 bases from V and 1 base from J, leaving 11 bases between. This CDR3 contains 15 residues. The germline V gene encodes CDR1 SNHLY and CDR2 FYNNEI. The CDR3 DNA reads as TGTGCCAGCAGTGAAATGGCAGGGGATAACTATGGCTACACCTTC. Translation: CASSEMAGDNYGYTF.

The chain is built from TRBV25-1 and TRBJ1-4; D unclear. This CDR3 spans 14 amino acids. Trimming removed 2 bases at V and 7 bases at J, with 11 bases between. Germline CDR1 MGHDK, CDR2 SYGVNS. The CDR3: CASSERVDREKLFF. CDR3 DNA: TGTGCCAGCAGTGAAAGGGTGGATCGTGAAAAACTGTTTTTT.

V gene TRBV27 combines with J gene TRBJ2-3; TRBD2 might be the D (6 bases). The CDR3 loop spans 16 amino acids. With 2 bases removed from V and 5 bases from J, the gap between germline ends came to 17 bases. CDR1 and CDR2 from the germline V gene are MNHEY and SMNVEV (reference sequence). CDR3 sequence (DNA): TGTGCCAGCAGTTTAGCGAGATTGCGGGATGGAGATACGCAGTATTTT. Translation gives CASSLARLRDGDTQYF.

The V gene is TRBV28, the J gene TRBJ1-5; a possible D gene is TRBD1 (6 bases). Germline V CDR1 and CDR2: MDHEN, SYDVKM. The V and J ends lost 7 bases and 6 bases respectively, with 10 bases between them. The CDR3 has 12 residues. CDR3 sequence (DNA): TGTGCCAGCAAACAGGGAGGTCAGCCCCAGCATTTT. Protein product: CASKQGGQPQHF.

In its sample, this clone was seen a few times. The genes are TRBV7-2 and TRBJ1-3, with TRBD1 matching over 7 bases. CDR3 size: 16 residues. The V segment lost 4 bases and the J segment 3 bases; nucleotides outside the gene matches: 9. Germline V gene data show CDR1 as SGHTA and CDR2 as FQGNSA. The DNA of the CDR3 is TGTGCCAGCAGCTATGTGACAGGGCGGGGTGGAAACACCATATATTTT. Translating it yields CASSYVTGRGGNTIYF.

V is TRBV15 and J is TRBJ2-7, with D possibly matching TRBD2 (5 bases). Trimming cost V 1 base and J 0 bases, with 10 bases left between them. Germline values: CDR1 LNHNV, CDR2 YYDKDF (reference sequence). CDR3 length: 15 amino acids. The CDR3 region is CATSRGSGSSYEQYF. DNA for the CDR3: TGTGCCACCAGCAGAGGGTCGGGGAGCTCCTACGAGCAGTACTTC.

The V call is TRBV6-1, the J call TRBJ1-2; TRBD1 matches at 11 bases. The V segment lost 9 bases and the J segment 4 bases; nucleotides outside the gene matches: 7. This CDR3 is built from 14 residues. The germline V gene has CDR1 MNHNS and CDR2 SASEGT. The CDR3 region has the DNA TGTGCCAGTCTGGACAGGGGGCGTAGCTATGGCTACACCTTC. This encodes CASLDRGRSYGYTF.